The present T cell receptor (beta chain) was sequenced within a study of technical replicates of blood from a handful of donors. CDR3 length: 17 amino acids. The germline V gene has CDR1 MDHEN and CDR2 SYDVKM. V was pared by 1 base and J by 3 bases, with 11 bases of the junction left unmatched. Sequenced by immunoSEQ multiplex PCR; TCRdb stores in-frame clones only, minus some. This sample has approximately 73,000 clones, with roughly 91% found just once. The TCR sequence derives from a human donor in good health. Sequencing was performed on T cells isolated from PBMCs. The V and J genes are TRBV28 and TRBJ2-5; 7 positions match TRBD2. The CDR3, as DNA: TGTGCCAGCAGTTTATTCCCACAGGCGGGGGAAAAAGAGACCCAGTACTTC. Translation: CASSLFPQAGEKETQYF.